Below are 17 T cell receptor beta chains sequenced from a single sample in a study of cytomegalovirus exposure and HLA in healthy donors. PCR employed 60 Vbeta and 13 Jbeta primers. Clones were sequenced by immunoSEQ multiplex PCR, and TCRdb holds only the in-frame ones, with some missing. The profile shows approximately 110,000 clones, around 70% of them singletons. Sequenced sample: PBMCs. The receptors shown here come from a woman in her sixties or seventies in good health and CMV-seropositive.

This clone was picked up a small number of times. The V call is TRBV27, the J call TRBJ1-2, with unresolved D. Trimming left V 3 bases short and J 6 bases short, with 11 bases between. CDR3 length equals 13 residues. The germline CDR1 and CDR2 sequences are MNHEY and SMNVEV (reference sequence). This chain's CDR3 is CASSLNRGNGYTF. CDR3 DNA: TGTGCCAGCAGTTTGAATCGAGGGAATGGCTACACCTTC.

This rearrangement joins TRBV2 to TRBJ1-1, with D perhaps TRBD1 (5 bases). The germline V gene has CDR1 SNHLY and CDR2 FYNNEI. The CDR3 is 14 residues long. V lost 1 base and J 6 bases, leaving 12 bases between the germline ends. This CDR3 is CASSEEGVMSEAFF. DNA for the CDR3: TGTGCCAGCAGTGAAGAAGGGGTTATGTCTGAAGCTTTCTTT.

This clone has a handful of counts. The chain is built from TRBV5-4 and TRBJ2-1; D possibly corresponds to TRBD2 (6 bases). From germline, CDR1 is SGHNT and CDR2 YYREEE (reference sequence). Deletions cut 4 bases from V and 2 bases from J, with 16 bases between. CDR3 length: 16 amino acids. CDR3 in DNA: TGTGCCAGCAGCCCTACCACGACTAGGACCTACAATGAGCAGTTCTTC. Protein product: CASSPTTTRTYNEQFF.

V usage is TRBV11-2 and J usage is TRBJ1-6; tentatively, D is TRBD1 (6 bases). Per the germline V gene, CDR1 is SGHAT and CDR2 is FQNNGV. V lost 4 bases and J lost 8, with 15 bases in between. This CDR3 contains 15 residues. CDR3 in amino acids: CASSSLAGAYSPLHF. DNA for the CDR3: TGTGCCAGCAGCTCCCTCGCAGGGGCGTATTCACCCCTCCACTTT. The whole variable domain, remainder taken from reference TRBV11-2 and TRBJ1-6, is EAGVAQSPRYKIIEKRQSVAFWCNPISGHATLYWYQQILGQGPKLLIQFQNNGVVDDSQLPKDRFSAERLKGVDSTLKIQPAKLEDSAVYLCASSSLAGAYSPLHFGNGTRLTVT.

The chain couples TRBV27 to TRBJ2-5; 11 bases match TRBD2. The J segment lost 1 base and the V segment lost 4 bases, leaving 2 bases of the junction unmatched. CDR1 MNHEY and CDR2 SMNVEV come from the germline V gene (reference sequence). CDR3 length equals 15 residues. CDR3 protein: CASSSGTSGQETQYF. CDR3 sequence (DNA): TGTGCCAGCAGTTCCGGGACTAGCGGCCAAGAGACCCAGTACTTC.

V is TRBV30 and J is TRBJ1-2; D uncertain. From germline, CDR1 is GTSNPN and CDR2 SVGIG (reference sequence). The CDR3 has 12 amino acids. The V gene lost 3 bases and the J gene lost 2 bases, with 7 bases spanning the gap. This chain's CDR3 is CAWRAPNYGYTF. In nucleotides, the CDR3 is TGTGCCTGGAGGGCCCCAAACTATGGCTACACCTTC.

This clone has just a few counts. The chain links TRBV21-1 to TRBJ2-7; the D segment call TRBD1 is taken from the table without a DNA check. TRBV21-1 has pseudogene status. The CDR3 is 15 residues long. Here the CDR3 reads CASSKGIQGHHEQYF. The CDR3 DNA is TGTGCCAGCAGCAAAGGGATCCAGGGGCACCACGAGCAGTACTTC.

Turning to this clone: The identical CDR3 is also encoded by other nucleotide sequences in the sample. This chain uses TRBV5-1 with TRBJ1-2, with 7 bases lining up with TRBD1. Germline V lookup: CDR1 SGHRS, CDR2 YFSETQ. The CDR3 length is 14 residues. Losses at the gene ends were 0 bases for V and 1 base for J; bases not matched to a gene: 0. The CDR3 reads CASSLDRGNYGYTF. The DNA for the CDR3 is TGCGCCAGCAGCTTGGACAGGGGTAACTATGGCTACACCTTC.

Only a few counts were recorded for this clone. This chain uses TRBV11-2 with TRBJ1-1, with 9 bases that match TRBD1. After removal of 4 bases from V and 2 bases from J, the junction contained 5 bases not matched to a gene. The CDR3 totals 15 residues. Germline loops: CDR1 SGHAT, CDR2 FQNNGV. The DNA for the CDR3 is TGTGCCAGCAGCTGGGGTACAGGGGGCAACACTGAAGCTTTCTTT. Its translation is CASSWGTGGNTEAFF.

This clone has just a few counts. The CDR3 protein is CAWAQGSKNIQYF. The DNA of the CDR3 is TGTGCCTGGGCACAGGGATCCAAAAACATTCAGTACTTC. The rearrangement links TRBV30 to TRBJ2-4, with D tentatively TRBD1 (6 bases). This CDR3 comprises 13 residues. With 5 bases removed from V and 2 bases from J, the gap between germline ends came to 10 bases. CDR1 is GTSNPN and CDR2 is SVGIG in the germline V gene (reference sequence).

The rearrangement uses TRBV29-1 and TRBJ2-1; D is possibly TRBD2 (6 bases). The CDR3 is 15 amino acids. The V and J ends lost 1 base and 0 bases respectively, with 10 bases between them. The germline gives CDR1 SQVTM, CDR2 ANQGSEA. The CDR3 DNA reads TGCAGCGTTGAAGGGCTAGCGAGCTCCTACAATGAGCAGTTCTTC. Translating it yields CSVEGLASSYNEQFF.

The chain uses TRBV7-6 and TRBJ2-7; 8 nucleotides agree with TRBD2. Germline lookup yields CDR1 SGHVS and CDR2 FNYEAQ. The CDR3 has 14 residues. The V and J ends lost 5 bases and 4 bases, in that order; junction bases with no gene match: 7. The DNA for the CDR3 is TGTGCCAGCAGCCCTTTAGCGGGGAATTACGAGCAGTACTTC. This sequence encodes CASSPLAGNYEQYF.

This clone appeared a few times. The CDR3 DNA reads as TGTGCCAGCAGTGATGAAGGGGTTACAAATTCACCCCTCCACTTT. Its translation is CASSDEGVTNSPLHF. This chain uses TRBV2 with TRBJ1-6; D is perhaps TRBD1 (5 bases). V dropped 3 bases and J dropped 7 bases, with 13 bases sitting between them. CDR3 length equals 15 residues. CDR1 and CDR2 from the germline V gene are SNHLY and FYNNEI.

The chain recombines TRBV1 with TRBJ1-2; the table's D call, TRBD1, has no DNA check behind it. TRBV1 is noted as a pseudogene. The CDR3 is made up of 14 amino acids. CDR3 protein: CTSSQKGTGIGYTF. CDR3 nucleotide sequence: TGCACCAGCAGCCAGAAAGGTACAGGGATAGGCTACACCTTC.

The rearrangement joins TRBV7-7 to TRBJ2-5, with D maybe TRBD1 (5 bases). Deletions cut 5 bases from V and 5 bases from J, with 9 bases between. The CDR3 contains 12 residues. The V gene's germline CDR1 is SSHAT and CDR2 FNYEAQ (reference sequence). The CDR3 DNA sequence: TGTGCCAGCAGCCCAGGGATGGAGACCCAGTACTTC. It specifies CASSPGMETQYF.

This clone was seen only once. The J gene is TRBJ1-1, the V gene TRBV9; no clear D gene. The length of the CDR3 is 14 residues. With 0 bases removed from V and 1 base from J, the gap between germline ends came to 7 bases. Germline V gene sequence: CDR1 SGDLS, CDR2 YYNGEE. The CDR3 spells CASSVGAGNTEAFF. The CDR3 DNA reads TGTGCCAGCAGCGTAGGGGCGGGGAACACTGAAGCTTTCTTT.

This clone was detected only a few times. This chain uses TRBV15 with TRBJ1-4, with D uncertain. The germline V gene encodes CDR1 LNHNV and CDR2 YYDKDF (reference sequence). The CDR3 totals 14 residues. V was trimmed by 4 bases and J by 0 bases, leaving 6 bases between them. This chain's CDR3 is CATSTLATNEKLFF. In DNA, the CDR3 is TGTGCCACCAGCACCCTAGCAACTAATGAAAAACTGTTTTTT. The full variable domain, with the rest looked up from reference TRBV15 and TRBJ1-4, is DAMVIQNPRYQVTQFGKPVTLSCSQTLNHNVMYWYQQKSSQAPKLLFHYYDKDFNNEADTPDNFQSRRPNTSFCFLDIRSPGLGDTAMYLCATSTLATNEKLFFGSGTQLSVL.